These 8 T cell receptor beta chains were all obtained from the same sample, sequenced in a study of early T cells in non-severe SARS-CoV-2 infection. TCRdb independently ran MiXCR on the 5' RACE reads; one entry per CDR3 protein. The sample shows about 100,000 distinct CDR3 sequences, 13% of them seen only once. The source material was whole blood. Receptor source: an adult who was a healthcare worker with PCR-confirmed SARS-CoV-2 infection or an uninfected control (not recorded which).

The chain links TRBV11-2 to TRBJ1-2; D ambiguous. Germline values: CDR1 SGHAT, CDR2 FQNNGV. The V gene lost 0 bases and the J gene lost 8 bases, with 7 bases spanning the gap. The CDR3 covers 12 residues. Here the CDR3 reads CASSLELEGYTF. As DNA, the CDR3 is TGTGCCAGCAGCTTAGAACTCGAAGGCTACACCTTC.

Only a few counts were recorded for this clonotype. CDR3 sequence (DNA): TGTGCCAGCAGCTTAAGTTACTACAATGAGCAGTTCTTC. Translated, it gives CASSLSYYNEQFF. The V gene is TRBV11-2, the J gene TRBJ2-1; D unresolved. Deletions cut 2 bases from V and 3 bases from J, with 5 bases between. Germline V gene sequence: CDR1 SGHAT, CDR2 FQNNGV. CDR3 length: 13 amino acids.

V usage is TRBV7-2 and J usage is TRBJ1-4; D uncertain. The CDR3 runs 15 residues. The germline V and J ends were trimmed by 4 bases and 11 bases, with 20 bases remaining between them. Per the germline V gene, CDR1 is SGHTA and CDR2 is FQGNSA. CDR3 sequence: CASSSQTREGRKLFF. CDR3 sequence (DNA): TGTGCCAGCAGCTCGCAAACCCGAGAAGGTCGGAAACTGTTTTTT.

This chain uses TRBV11-1 with TRBJ2-7, with a possible D match to TRBD1 (6 bases). The CDR3 runs to 16 residues. Germline V gives CDR1 SGHAT, CDR2 FQDESV (reference sequence). The V end was cut by 4 bases, the J end by 4 bases, with 20 bases between. The CDR3 DNA reads TGTGCCAGCAGCTCAGGGCAGGCAGGGGCACGTTACGAGCAGTACTTC. It translates to CASSSGQAGARYEQYF. Full variable domain (missing parts from reference TRBV11-1 and TRBJ2-7): EAEVAQSPRYKITEKSQAVAFWCDPISGHATLYWYRQILGQGPELLVQFQDESVVDDSQLPKDRFSAERLKGVDSTLKIQPAELGDSAMYLCASSSGQAGARYEQYFGPGTRLTVT.

The chain carries TRBV2 and TRBJ1-2; no firm D call. CDR1 is SNHLY and CDR2 is FYNNEI in the germline V gene. Trimming took 8 bases from V and 3 from J, leaving 16 bases between them. This CDR3 has 14 amino acids. The CDR3 sequence: CASRRRVQDYGYTF. The DNA of the CDR3 is TGTGCCAGCCGGAGGAGGGTTCAAGACTATGGCTACACCTTC.

This clonotype was detected only once. The J gene is TRBJ2-5, the V gene TRBV6-2 or TRBV6-3, with D perhaps matching TRBD1 (6 bases). The germline gives CDR1 MNHEY, CDR2 SVGEGT. With 2 bases removed from V and 5 bases from J, the gap between germline ends came to 6 bases. This CDR3 has 12 residues. CDR3 region: CASSYQGETQYF. CDR3 DNA: TGTGCCAGCAGTTACCAGGGGGAGACCCAGTACTTC.

This clonotype was seen a few times. The genes are TRBV29-1 and TRBJ1-4; D might be TRBD1 (6 bases). V was clipped by 7 bases and J by 8 bases, with 17 bases between them. Germline CDR1 SQVTM, CDR2 ANQGSEA. The CDR3 length is 13 residues. CDR3 coding DNA: TGCAGCGCTTACAGGGCGGAAGGCGAAAAACTGTTTTTT. This gives the protein CSAYRAEGEKLFF.

The chain links TRBV6-6 to TRBJ1-5; TRBD1 aligns across 7 bases. The CDR3 covers 14 residues. Trimming took 6 bases from V and 2 from J; bases not matched to a gene: 4. CDR1 MNHNY and CDR2 SVGAGI come from the germline V gene (reference sequence). The CDR3 protein is CASSDRAGNQPQHF. The CDR3 nucleotides read TGTGCCAGCAGCGACAGGGCTGGCAATCAGCCCCAGCATTTT.